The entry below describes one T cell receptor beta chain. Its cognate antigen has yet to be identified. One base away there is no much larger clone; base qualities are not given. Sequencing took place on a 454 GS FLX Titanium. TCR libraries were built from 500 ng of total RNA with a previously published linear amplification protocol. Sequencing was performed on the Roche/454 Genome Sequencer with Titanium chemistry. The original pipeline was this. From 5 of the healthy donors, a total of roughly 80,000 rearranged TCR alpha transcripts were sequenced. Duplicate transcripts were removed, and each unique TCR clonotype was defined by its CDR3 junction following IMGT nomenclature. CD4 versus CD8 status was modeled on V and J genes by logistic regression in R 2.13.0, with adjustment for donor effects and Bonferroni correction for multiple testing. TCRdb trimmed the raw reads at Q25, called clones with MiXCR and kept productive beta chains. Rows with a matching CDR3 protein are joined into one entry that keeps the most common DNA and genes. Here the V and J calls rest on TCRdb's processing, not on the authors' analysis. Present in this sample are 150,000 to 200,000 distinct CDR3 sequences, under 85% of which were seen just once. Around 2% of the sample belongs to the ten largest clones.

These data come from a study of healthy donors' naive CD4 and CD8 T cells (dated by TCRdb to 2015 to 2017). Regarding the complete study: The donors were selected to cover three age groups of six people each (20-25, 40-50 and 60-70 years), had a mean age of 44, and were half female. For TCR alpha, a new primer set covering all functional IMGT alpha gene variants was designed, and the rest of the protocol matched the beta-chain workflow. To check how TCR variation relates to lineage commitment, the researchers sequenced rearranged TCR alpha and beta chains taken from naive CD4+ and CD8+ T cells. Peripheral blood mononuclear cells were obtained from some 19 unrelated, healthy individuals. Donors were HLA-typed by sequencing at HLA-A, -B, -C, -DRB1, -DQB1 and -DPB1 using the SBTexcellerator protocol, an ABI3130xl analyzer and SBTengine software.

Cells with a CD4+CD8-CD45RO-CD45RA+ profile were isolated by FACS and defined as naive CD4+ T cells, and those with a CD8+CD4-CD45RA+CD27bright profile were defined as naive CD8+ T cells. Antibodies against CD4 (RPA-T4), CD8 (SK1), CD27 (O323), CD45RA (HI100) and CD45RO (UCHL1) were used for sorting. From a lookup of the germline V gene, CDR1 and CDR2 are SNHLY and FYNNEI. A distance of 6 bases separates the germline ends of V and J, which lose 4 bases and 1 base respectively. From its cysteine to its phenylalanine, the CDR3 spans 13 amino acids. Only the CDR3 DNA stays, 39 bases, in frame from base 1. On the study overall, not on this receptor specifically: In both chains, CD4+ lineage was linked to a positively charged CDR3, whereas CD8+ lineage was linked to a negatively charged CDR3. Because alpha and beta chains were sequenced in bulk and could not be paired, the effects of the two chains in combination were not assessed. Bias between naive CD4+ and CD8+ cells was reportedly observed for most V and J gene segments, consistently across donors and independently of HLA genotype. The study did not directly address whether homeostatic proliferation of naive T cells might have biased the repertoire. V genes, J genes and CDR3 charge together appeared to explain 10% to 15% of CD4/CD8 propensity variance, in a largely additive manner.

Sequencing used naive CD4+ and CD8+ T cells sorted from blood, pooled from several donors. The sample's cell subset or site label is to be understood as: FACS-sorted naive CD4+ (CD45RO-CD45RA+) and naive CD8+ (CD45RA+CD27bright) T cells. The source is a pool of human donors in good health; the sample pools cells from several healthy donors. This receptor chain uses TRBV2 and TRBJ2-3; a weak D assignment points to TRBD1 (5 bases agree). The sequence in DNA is TGTGCCAGCAGTGTGGGGCGCACAGATACGCAGTATTTT. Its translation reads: CASSVGRTDTQYF.